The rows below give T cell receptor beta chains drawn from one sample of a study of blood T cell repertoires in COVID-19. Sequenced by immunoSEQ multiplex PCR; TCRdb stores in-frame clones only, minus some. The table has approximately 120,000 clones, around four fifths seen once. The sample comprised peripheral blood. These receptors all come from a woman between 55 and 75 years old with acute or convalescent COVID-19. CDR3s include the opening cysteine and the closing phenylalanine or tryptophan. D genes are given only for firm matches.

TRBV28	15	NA	CASSLESGGRQPQHF
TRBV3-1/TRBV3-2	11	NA	CASSQGTGKVF
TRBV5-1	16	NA	CASSSGQPAGANVLTF
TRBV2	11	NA	CASSAAREQYF
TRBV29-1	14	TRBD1	CSVVGQEGQETQYF
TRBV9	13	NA	CASSTDREETQYF
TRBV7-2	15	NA	CASSLLGGPQETQYF
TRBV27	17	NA	CASSLFMRQDLHQPQHF
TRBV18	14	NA	CASSREESNYGYTF
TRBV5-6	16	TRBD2	CASSLAGRDPSYEQYF
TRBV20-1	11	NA	CSAPREETQYF
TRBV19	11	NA	CATLDSPKIYF
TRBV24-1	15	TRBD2	CATSVVRTSGETQYF
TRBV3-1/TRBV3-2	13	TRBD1	CASSQIQGAGYTF
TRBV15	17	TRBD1	CATSRDPRTGILETQYF